Listed below are T cell receptor beta chains from one sample, sequenced in a study of early T cells in non-severe SARS-CoV-2 infection. TCRdb used MiXCR to reprocess the 5' RACE reads, holding one entry per CDR3 protein. The top ten clones hold under 6% of a sample with tens of thousands of distinct CDR3 sequences, roughly 10% of them seen once. The sequencing input was whole blood. These receptors were collected from an adult who was a healthcare worker with PCR-confirmed SARS-CoV-2 infection or an uninfected control (not recorded which). CDR3s include the opening cysteine and the closing phenylalanine or tryptophan.

J gene: TRBJ2-2; V gene: TRBV7-3; CDR3 protein: CASSQGNTGELFF
J gene: TRBJ2-1; V gene: TRBV24-1; CDR3 protein: CATSGMTASSYNEQFF
J gene: TRBJ1-4; V gene: TRBV6-5; CDR3 protein: CASRDRVTNEKLFF
J gene: TRBJ2-3; V gene: TRBV6-5; CDR3 protein: CASRNDPSRTDTQYF
J gene: TRBJ2-3; V gene: TRBV24-1; CDR3 protein: CATSDWTGTTDTQYF
J gene: TRBJ2-4; V gene: TRBV5-1; CDR3 protein: CASSGGGDGNIQYF
J gene: TRBJ1-1; V gene: TRBV10-2; CDR3 protein: CASSEAGGNTEAFF
J gene: TRBJ2-4; V gene: TRBV12-5; CDR3 protein: CASGYNYRGSNIQYF
J gene: TRBJ2-7; V gene: TRBV3-1; CDR3 protein: CASAPSGGRPYEQYF
J gene: TRBJ2-7; V gene: TRBV29-1; CDR3 protein: CSVEVEGGSYEQYF
J gene: TRBJ2-2; V gene: TRBV19; CDR3 protein: CASNQPRTVYTGELFF
J gene: TRBJ1-1; V gene: TRBV6-6; CDR3 protein: CASSYSPNMNTEAFF
J gene: TRBJ2-5; V gene: TRBV29-1; CDR3 protein: CSIPIGGQKETQYF
J gene: TRBJ2-1; V gene: TRBV3-1; CDR3 protein: CASSSRLAGGQNEQFF
J gene: TRBJ1-1; V gene: TRBV29-1; CDR3 protein: CSANAANTEAFF
J gene: TRBJ1-1; V gene: TRBV6-1; CDR3 protein: CASSEKGSNTEAFF
J gene: TRBJ1-2; V gene: TRBV12-3/TRBV12-4; CDR3 protein: CASRGDRTYYGYTF
J gene: TRBJ2-7; V gene: TRBV6-2/TRBV6-3; CDR3 protein: CASRSDPSSYEQYF
J gene: TRBJ2-7; V gene: TRBV20-1; CDR3 protein: CSARDLRGHGQYF
J gene: TRBJ2-7; V gene: TRBV27; CDR3 protein: CASSLGRGPYEQYF
J gene: TRBJ2-2; V gene: TRBV24-1; CDR3 protein: CATSAGLTGGELFF
J gene: TRBJ2-7; V gene: TRBV6-1; CDR3 protein: CASSETGIAYEQYF
J gene: TRBJ2-5; V gene: TRBV11-3; CDR3 protein: CASSLDLTGGETQYF
J gene: TRBJ2-1; V gene: TRBV6-4; CDR3 protein: CASSDSTSGSNEQFF
J gene: TRBJ2-5; V gene: TRBV5-1; CDR3 protein: CASSLSGNQETQYF
J gene: TRBJ2-7; V gene: TRBV7-2; CDR3 protein: CASSANRFYEQYF
J gene: TRBJ1-3; V gene: TRBV29-1; CDR3 protein: CSVIWRNSGNTIYF
J gene: TRBJ2-5; V gene: TRBV18; CDR3 protein: CASSPPSAETQYF
J gene: TRBJ2-5; V gene: TRBV7-9; CDR3 protein: CASSSFRYQETQYF
J gene: TRBJ2-7; V gene: TRBV29-1; CDR3 protein: CSVGVQGVEQYF
J gene: TRBJ2-1; V gene: TRBV5-1; CDR3 protein: CASSLRLAAQVYNEQFF
J gene: TRBJ2-7; V gene: TRBV27; CDR3 protein: CASSLSFLRTYEQYF
J gene: TRBJ2-1; V gene: TRBV7-3; CDR3 protein: CASSKGLANYNEQFF
J gene: TRBJ1-6; V gene: TRBV6-7; CDR3 protein: CASSYSAACSSYNSPLHF
J gene: TRBJ2-7; V gene: TRBV6-2/TRBV6-3; CDR3 protein: CASSQTTGTGNYEQYF
J gene: TRBJ1-1; V gene: TRBV30; CDR3 protein: CAWSVRRQPHEAFF
J gene: TRBJ2-3; V gene: TRBV11-2; CDR3 protein: CASSSGLASVDTQYF
J gene: TRBJ2-2; V gene: TRBV7-9; CDR3 protein: CASSLAATKNTGELFF
J gene: TRBJ2-1; V gene: TRBV29-1; CDR3 protein: CSAGGDEQFF
J gene: TRBJ2-3; V gene: TRBV11-1; CDR3 protein: CASSFEDYQNTQYF
J gene: TRBJ1-1; V gene: TRBV30; CDR3 protein: CAWNAPGFMNTEAFF
J gene: TRBJ2-7; V gene: TRBV7-2; CDR3 protein: CASARQGSYEQYF
J gene: TRBJ2-5; V gene: TRBV4-1; CDR3 protein: CASSQIWDGSRGETQYF
J gene: TRBJ2-5; V gene: TRBV6-2/TRBV6-3; CDR3 protein: CASSYGRQETQYF
J gene: TRBJ2-1; V gene: TRBV6-6; CDR3 protein: CASSPGSYNEQFF
J gene: TRBJ1-2; V gene: TRBV29-1; CDR3 protein: CSVGGQGGYGYTF
J gene: TRBJ1-5; V gene: TRBV29-1; CDR3 protein: CSVQTGNNQPQHF
J gene: TRBJ1-6; V gene: TRBV20-1; CDR3 protein: CSASTGANSPLHF
J gene: TRBJ2-5; V gene: TRBV7-9; CDR3 protein: CASSLELGELEETQYF
J gene: TRBJ1-5; V gene: TRBV20-1; CDR3 protein: CSASTGPNQPQHF
J gene: TRBJ2-3; V gene: TRBV7-6; CDR3 protein: CASSRFLGKSSTDTQYF
J gene: TRBJ2-7; V gene: TRBV29-1; CDR3 protein: CSVPGGPREQYF
J gene: TRBJ2-2; V gene: TRBV7-3; CDR3 protein: CASSHERGGGTGELFF
J gene: TRBJ1-1; V gene: TRBV7-3; CDR3 protein: CASSLTGRGDYFF
J gene: TRBJ2-5; V gene: TRBV24-1; CDR3 protein: CATSDLTDYQETQYF
J gene: TRBJ1-6; V gene: TRBV14; CDR3 protein: CASSQGVWAPLHF
J gene: TRBJ1-5; V gene: TRBV6-4; CDR3 protein: CASSPGQGNQPQHF
J gene: TRBJ1-3; V gene: TRBV21-1; CDR3 protein: CASSHRTGNSGNTIYF
J gene: TRBJ2-3; V gene: TRBV2; CDR3 protein: CASSPLTTDTQYF